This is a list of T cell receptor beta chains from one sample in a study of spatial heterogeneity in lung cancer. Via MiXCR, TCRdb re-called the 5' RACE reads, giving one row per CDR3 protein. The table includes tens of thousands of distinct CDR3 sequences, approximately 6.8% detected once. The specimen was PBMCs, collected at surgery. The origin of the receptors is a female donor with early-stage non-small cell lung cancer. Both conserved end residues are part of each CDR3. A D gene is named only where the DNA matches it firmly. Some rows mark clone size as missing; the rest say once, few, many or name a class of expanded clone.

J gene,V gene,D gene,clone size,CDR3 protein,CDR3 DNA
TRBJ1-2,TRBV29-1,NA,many,CSVCFEQANYGYTF,TGCAGCGTGTGCTTTGAACAAGCTAACTATGGCTACACCTTC
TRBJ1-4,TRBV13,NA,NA,CASSLLGRGDEKLFF,TGTGCCAGCAGCTTACTGGGACGAGGGGATGAAAAACTGTTTTTT
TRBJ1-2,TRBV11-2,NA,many,CASSLQGNYGYTF,TGTGCCAGCAGCTTACAGGGGAACTATGGCTACACCTTC
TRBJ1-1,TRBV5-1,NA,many,CASSLFGQSNTEAFF,TGCGCCAGCAGCTTGTTCGGCCAATCGAACACTGAAGCTTTCTTT
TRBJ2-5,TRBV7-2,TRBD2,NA,CASSLAGTSPETQYF,TGTGCCAGCAGCTTAGCGGGGACTAGCCCAGAGACCCAGTACTTC
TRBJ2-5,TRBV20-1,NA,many,CSASDSSQETQYF,TGCAGTGCTAGTGACAGTTCCCAAGAGACCCAGTACTTC
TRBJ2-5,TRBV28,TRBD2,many,CASSPLISGRMSQYF,TGTGCCAGCAGCCCCCTGATTAGCGGGAGGATGTCCCAGTACTTC
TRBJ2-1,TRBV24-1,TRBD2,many,CATSEAGGSNEQFF,TGTGCCACCAGTGAAGCGGGAGGAAGCAATGAGCAGTTCTTC
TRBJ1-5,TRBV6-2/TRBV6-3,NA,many,CASSPEGYSNQPQHF,TGTGCCAGCAGTCCCGAAGGCTACAGCAATCAGCCCCAGCATTTT
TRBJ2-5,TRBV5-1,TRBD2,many,CASSLWGLAGTQETQYF,TGCGCCAGCAGCTTGTGGGGGCTAGCGGGGACACAAGAGACCCAGTACTTC
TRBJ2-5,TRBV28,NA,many,CASSRKGTLQETQYF,TGTGCCAGCAGTCGAAAGGGGACACTTCAAGAGACCCAGTACTTC
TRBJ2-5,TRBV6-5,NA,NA,CASSPDSFGETQYF,TGTGCCAGCAGTCCGGACAGCTTCGGAGAGACCCAGTACTTC